Below, one T cell receptor beta chain is given with its context. All patients were treatment-naive before thyroid surgery. The data were obtained in a study of metastatic and nonmetastatic thyroid tumors. As processed by the authors: It was from CDR3 differences across clinicopathological groups that a distant-metastasis classifier for papillary thyroid cancer was built. Via MiXCR, TCRdb re-called the PCR reads. TCRdb's processing, not the authors', yielded these V and J calls. Of approximately 23,000 clones in the sample, 36% are singletons; the top ten hold about 24%. Germline lookup yields CDR1 DFQATT and CDR2 SNEGSKA (reference sequence). V gave up 5 bases and J gave up 1 base; unmatched junction bases: 4. The CDR3 contains 14 residues.

This receptor was identified in a male donor with papillary thyroid cancer or a benign thyroid nodule (not recorded which). Some clones in this sample may be carry-over from other donors' samples. This sequence joins TRBV20-1 and TRBJ2-2; 7 bases align to TRBD1. Sequencing was performed on blood. CDR3 region: CSAPDRLNTGELFF. The DNA of the CDR3 is TGCAGTGCTCCGGACAGGTTGAACACCGGGGAGCTGTTTTTT.